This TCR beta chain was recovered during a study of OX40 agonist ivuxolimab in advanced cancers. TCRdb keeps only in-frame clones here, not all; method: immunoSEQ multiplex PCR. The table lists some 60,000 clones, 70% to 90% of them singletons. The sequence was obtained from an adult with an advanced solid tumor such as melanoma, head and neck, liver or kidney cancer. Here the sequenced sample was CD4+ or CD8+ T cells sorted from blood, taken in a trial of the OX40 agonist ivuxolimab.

The CDR3 bases are TGCGCCAGCAGTGGGACTAGCGGTATAGCATTCACAGATACGCAGTATTTT. As protein: CASSGTSGIAFTDTQYF. The chain uses TRBV10-2 and TRBJ2-3; 10 bases align to TRBD2. Germline V gene lookup returns CDR1 WSHSY and CDR2 SAAADI. The CDR3 contains 17 residues. The J segment lost 2 bases and the V segment lost 4 bases, leaving 9 bases of the junction unmatched.